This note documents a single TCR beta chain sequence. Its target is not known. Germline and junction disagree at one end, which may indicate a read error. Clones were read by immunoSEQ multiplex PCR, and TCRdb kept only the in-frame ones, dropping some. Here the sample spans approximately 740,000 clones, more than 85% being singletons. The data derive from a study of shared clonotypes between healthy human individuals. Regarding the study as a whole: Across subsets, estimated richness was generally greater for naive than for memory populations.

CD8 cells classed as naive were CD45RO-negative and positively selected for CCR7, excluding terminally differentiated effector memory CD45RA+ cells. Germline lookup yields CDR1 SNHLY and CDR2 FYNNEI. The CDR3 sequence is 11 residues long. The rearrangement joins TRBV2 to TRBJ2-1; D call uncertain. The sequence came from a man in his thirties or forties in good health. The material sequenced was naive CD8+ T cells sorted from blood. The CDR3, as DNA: TGTGCCAGCAGGGAAGACAATGAGCAGTTCTTC. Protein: CASREDNEQFF.